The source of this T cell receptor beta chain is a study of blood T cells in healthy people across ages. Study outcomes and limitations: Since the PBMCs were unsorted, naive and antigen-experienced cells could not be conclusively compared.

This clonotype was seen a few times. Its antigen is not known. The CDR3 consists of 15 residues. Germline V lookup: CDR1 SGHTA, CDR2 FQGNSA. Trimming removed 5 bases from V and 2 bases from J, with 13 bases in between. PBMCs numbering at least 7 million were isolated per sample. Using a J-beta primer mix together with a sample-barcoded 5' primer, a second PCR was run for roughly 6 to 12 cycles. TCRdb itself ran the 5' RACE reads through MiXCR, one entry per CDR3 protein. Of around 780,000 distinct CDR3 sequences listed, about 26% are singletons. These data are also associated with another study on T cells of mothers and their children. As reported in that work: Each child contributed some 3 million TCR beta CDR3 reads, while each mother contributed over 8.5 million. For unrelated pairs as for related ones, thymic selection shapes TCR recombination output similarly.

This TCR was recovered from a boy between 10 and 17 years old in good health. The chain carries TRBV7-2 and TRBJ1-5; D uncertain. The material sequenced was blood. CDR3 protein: CASSTGERGNQPQHF. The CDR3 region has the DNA TGTGCCAGCAGCACCGGGGAGAGAGGCAATCAGCCCCAGCATTTT.